What follows are 18 T cell receptor beta chains derived from one specimen sequenced in a study of blood T cell repertoires in COVID-19. Assay used: immunoSEQ multiplex PCR; TCRdb lists only in-frame clones, some missing. The table includes about 15,000 clones, 70% to 80% detected once. Sequenced: peripheral blood. The receptors come from a man in his 60s with acute or convalescent COVID-19.

This clone was seen more than once but under ten times. The chain recombines TRBV15 with TRBJ2-2; TRBD1 is a possible D gene (5 bases). CDR1 and CDR2 (germline): LNHNV, YYDKDF (reference sequence). V dropped 7 bases and J dropped 0 bases, with 9 bases sitting between them. This CDR3 has 14 amino acids. CDR3 amino acids: CATKGQPNTGELFF. CDR3 DNA: TGTGCCACCAAGGGGCAGCCGAACACCGGGGAGCTGTTTTTT.

The gene calls are TRBV9 and TRBJ1-4, with D uncertain. CDR3 length: 13 residues. Germline CDR1 and CDR2: SGDLS and YYNGEE. Trimming pared 0 bases from V and 7 bases from J, leaving 7 bases between. Here the CDR3 reads CASSVDVAEKLFF. CDR3 nucleotides: TGTGCCAGCAGCGTAGATGTGGCTGAAAAACTGTTTTTT.

The V call is TRBV7-9, the J call TRBJ2-5; D is unresolved. The CDR3 runs to 12 residues. Per the germline V gene, CDR1 is SEHNR and CDR2 is FQNEAQ (reference sequence). V was trimmed by 5 bases and J by 5 bases, leaving 9 bases between them. This CDR3 reads CASSDQAETQYF. CDR3 nucleotide sequence: TGTGCCAGCAGCGACCAGGCCGAGACCCAGTACTTC.

V gene TRBV10-3 combines with J gene TRBJ2-5, with D possibly matching TRBD1 (5 bases). This CDR3 is built from 15 residues. Germline CDR1 ENHRY, CDR2 SYGVKD. Deletions cut 2 bases from V and 4 bases from J, with 14 bases between. CDR3: CAISEGPGKGETQYF. As DNA, the CDR3 is TGTGCCATCAGTGAGGGGCCAGGGAAAGGAGAGACCCAGTACTTC.

The chain is built from TRBV10-1 and TRBJ1-1, with D possibly TRBD1 on 6 matching bases. Germline CDR1 is WNHNN and CDR2 is SYGVQD (reference sequence). This CDR3 is 16 amino acids long. Trimming took 4 bases from V and 4 from J, leaving 19 bases between them. The CDR3 DNA follows: TGCGCCAGCAGTGCGGGGACGTGGACAGTAACCACTGAAGCTTTCTTT. Encoded protein: CASSAGTWTVTTEAFF.

This chain uses TRBV6-5 with TRBJ1-4; 8 bases are a match to TRBD1. J lost 6 bases, V lost 6 bases, and 9 bases had no gene match. The germline V gene encodes CDR1 MNHEY and CDR2 SVGAGI. The CDR3 consists of 15 residues. The CDR3 sequence: CASRPTGGWDEKLFF. As DNA, the CDR3 is TGTGCCAGCAGACCCACAGGGGGTTGGGATGAAAAACTGTTTTTT.

The rearrangement links TRBV7-3 to TRBJ2-3; no reliable D call. V shed 3 bases and J shed 6 bases, with 10 bases lying between them. Germline V lookup: CDR1 SGHTA, CDR2 FQGTGA. The CDR3 sequence is 13 residues long. The CDR3 loop reads CASSFTRVDTQYF. The CDR3 bases are TGTGCCAGCAGCTTCACCCGCGTCGATACGCAGTATTTT.

The table lists this clone with a few counts. The chain employs TRBV11-3 and TRBJ2-1; D remains unclear. Trimming left V 6 bases short and J 4 bases short, with 19 bases between. This CDR3 has 16 amino acids. Germline V gene data show CDR1 as SGHNT and CDR2 as YENEEA. DNA for the CDR3: TGTGCCAGCAGTTATCCTAGACCCCTCTTATACAATGAGCAGTTCTTC. Translating gives CASSYPRPLLYNEQFF.

The CDR3 nucleotides read TGTGCCAGCAGCCTACTAGTTAATGAGCAGTTCTTC. Translating it yields CASSLLVNEQFF. The chain carries TRBV3-1 (or the pseudogene TRBV3-2) and TRBJ2-1; possibly TRBD2 for D (5 bases). The ends were cut back, 4 bases at V and 7 bases at J, with 8 bases in the middle. Germline values: CDR1 LGHDT, CDR2 YNNKEL (reference sequence). This CDR3 spans 12 amino acids.

This sequence joins TRBV5-1 and TRBJ2-2; 12 bases fit TRBD2. There are 16 residues in the CDR3. Germline V lookup: CDR1 SGHRS, CDR2 YFSETQ. The V gene end was trimmed by 3 bases and the J gene end by 5 bases; junction bases not matched to a gene: 5. This CDR3 is CASSWGTSGLTGELFF. DNA of the CDR3: TGCGCCAGCAGCTGGGGGACTAGCGGGCTAACCGGGGAGCTGTTTTTT.

This chain uses TRBV6-2 or TRBV6-3 with TRBJ2-1; 12 positions match TRBD2. The CDR3 runs 14 residues. V lost 5 bases and J lost 5; bases outside the gene matches: 1. Germline loops: CDR1 MNHEY, CDR2 SVGEGT. Here the CDR3 DNA reads TGTGCCAGCAGTCGGACTAGCGGGGACAATGAGCAGTTCTTC. Residues: CASSRTSGDNEQFF.

This clone was counted only a few times. The rearrangement joins TRBV19 to TRBJ1-5; D possibly corresponds to TRBD1 (5 bases). The CDR3 spans 15 residues. Trimming removed 3 bases from V and 0 bases from J, with 9 bases in between. In germline, CDR1 is LNHDA, CDR2 SQIVND (reference sequence). This chain's CDR3 is CASSIAGPSNQPQHF. Written as DNA, the CDR3 is TGTGCCAGTAGTATTGCAGGGCCTAGCAATCAGCCCCAGCATTTT.

This chain uses TRBV7-8 with TRBJ2-1; the match to TRBD2 covers 13 bases. CDR1 SGHVS and CDR2 FQNEAQ come from the germline V gene. Unmatched junction bases numbered 11, after V lost 5 bases and J lost 4 bases. The CDR3 totals 18 residues. The CDR3 here is CASSQWTSGSSFYNEQFF. In DNA form, the CDR3 reads TGTGCCAGCAGCCAATGGACTAGCGGGAGTTCCTTTTACAATGAGCAGTTCTTC.

The J gene is TRBJ1-1, the V gene TRBV30, with D perhaps matching TRBD1 (6 bases). The germline CDR1 and CDR2 sequences are GTSNPN and SVGIG (reference sequence). V was shortened by 0 bases and J by 5 bases, with 13 bases between the two germline ends. There are 14 residues in the CDR3. The CDR3 loop is CAWSVGGRGTEAFF. Here the CDR3 DNA reads TGTGCCTGGAGTGTAGGCGGCAGGGGAACTGAAGCTTTCTTT.

This clone was seen a handful of times. The chain combines TRBV30 with TRBJ1-1; 7 nucleotides align to TRBD1. This CDR3 has 15 amino acids. After removal of 2 bases from V and 4 bases from J, the junction contained 10 bases not matched to a gene. Germline V lookup: CDR1 GTSNPN, CDR2 SVGIG (reference sequence). The CDR3 region has the DNA TGTGCCTGGAGTTTCTCAGGGACAGTGGGCACTGAAGCTTTCTTT. Its translation: CAWSFSGTVGTEAFF.

The chain combines TRBV27 with TRBJ2-7; D might be TRBD1 (6 bases). This CDR3 comprises 15 residues. Trimming cost V 5 bases and J 3 bases, with 17 bases left between them. Germline CDR1 MNHEY, CDR2 SMNVEV (reference sequence). CDR3 amino acids: CASSPVGQSFYEQYF. CDR3 nucleotide sequence: TGTGCCAGCAGTCCGGTCGGACAGAGCTTCTACGAGCAGTACTTC.

This chain's CDR3 is CASSLGGGGINEQYF. CDR3 in DNA: TGTGCCAGCAGCTTAGGGGGGGGCGGAATTAACGAGCAGTACTTC. This chain uses TRBV11-2 with TRBJ2-7; D possibly corresponds to TRBD2 (7 bases). From germline, CDR1 is SGHAT and CDR2 FQNNGV. V was clipped by 1 base and J by 5 bases, with 15 bases between them. This CDR3 region has 15 residues.

This clone was picked up a small number of times. This rearrangement joins TRBV4-1 to TRBJ2-1; D may be TRBD1 (5 bases). Germline-derived CDR1 and CDR2 are MGHRA and YSYEKL. With 1 base removed from V and 8 bases from J, the gap between germline ends came to 12 bases. The CDR3 is made up of 14 amino acids. In DNA, the CDR3 is TGCGCCAGCAGCCAAGCGGCCAGGGCTTATGAGCAGTTCTTC. It translates to CASSQAARAYEQFF.